This T cell receptor (beta chain) was obtained from a study of CD8+ T cells in alopecia areata. Overall study findings and caveats: Normal scalp showed lower clonality than lesional scalp, especially alopecia totalis/universalis. Possibly because of HLA-related factors, TCR sharing was less clear across patients than in mice.

The authors extracted RNA and reverse transcribed it into cDNA as the sequencing template. Repertoires were generated with immunoSEQ multiplex PCR, while TCRdb's copy carries only in-frame clones and drops some. The sample lists about 150,000 clones; 50% to 65% were seen once. Turning to this clone: Its antigen is as yet unknown.

This CDR3 is built from 15 residues. Germline CDR1 is MGHDK and CDR2 is SYGVNS. V gave up 4 bases and J gave up 6 bases; unmatched junction bases: 7. Sequenced sample: CD4+ T cells sorted from blood. The receptor's source is a human donor in good health. The J gene is TRBJ2-2, the V gene TRBV25-1, with 8 bases aligning to TRBD2. CDR3 loop: CASSALGGVSGELFF. Written as DNA, the CDR3 is TGTGCCAGCAGTGCACTCGGGGGGGTCTCCGGGGAGCTGTTTTTT.